This T cell receptor (beta chain) was found in a study of blood T cell repertoires in COVID-19. Study-wide context: PBMCs, B-cell-depleted T cells, or T cells were the source of the cDNA or gDNA that made up the material.

CDR3 length: 17 amino acids. Germline values: CDR1 SNHLY, CDR2 FYNNEI. Germline trimming cut 5 bases from V and 2 bases from J; bases unmatched to any gene: 7. Authors' data handling: Cell counts per sample came from amplifying reference gene primers. Repertoires were generated with immunoSEQ multiplex PCR, while TCRdb's copy carries only in-frame clones and drops some. The V and J calls and the clone size are those of that table, but D and trimming were determined from the DNA. The repertoire includes under 200,000 clones, 82% of them detected once, and 4.5% to 6.5% sits in the top ten. This clonotype was obtained from a woman aged 55-69 years with acute COVID-19. The sequencing input was PBMCs or T cells enriched from blood (not recorded which). The rearrangement joins TRBV2 to TRBJ1-5; TRBD1 matches 12 bases. The CDR3 region is CASSKGQGAMGNQPQHF. DNA of the CDR3: TGTGCCAGCAGTAAGGGACAGGGGGCGATGGGCAATCAGCCCCAGCATTTT.